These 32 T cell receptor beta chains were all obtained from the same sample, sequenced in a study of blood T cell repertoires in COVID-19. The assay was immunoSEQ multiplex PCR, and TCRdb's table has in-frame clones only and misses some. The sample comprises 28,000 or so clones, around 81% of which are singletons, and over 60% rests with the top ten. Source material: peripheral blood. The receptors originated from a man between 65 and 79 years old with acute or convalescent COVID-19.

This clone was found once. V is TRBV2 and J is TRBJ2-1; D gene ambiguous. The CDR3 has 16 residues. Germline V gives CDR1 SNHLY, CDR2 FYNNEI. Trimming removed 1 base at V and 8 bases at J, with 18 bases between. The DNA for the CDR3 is TGTGCCAGCAGTGAAGAGTGGCAGTTTTATTATGATGAGCAGTTCTTC. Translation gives CASSEEWQFYYDEQFF.

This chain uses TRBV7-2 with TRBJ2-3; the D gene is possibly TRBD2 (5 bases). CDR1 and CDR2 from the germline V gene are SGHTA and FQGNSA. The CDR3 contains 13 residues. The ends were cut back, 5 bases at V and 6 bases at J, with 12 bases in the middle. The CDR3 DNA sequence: TGTGCCAGCAGCCCCGGACTGGGCGATACGCAGTATTTT. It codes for CASSPGLGDTQYF.

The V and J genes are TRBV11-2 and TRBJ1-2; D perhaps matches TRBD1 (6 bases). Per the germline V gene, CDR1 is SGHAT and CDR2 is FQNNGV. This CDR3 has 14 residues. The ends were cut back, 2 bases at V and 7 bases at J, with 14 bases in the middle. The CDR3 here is CASSLTAGESGYTF. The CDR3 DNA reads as TGTGCCAGCAGCTTAACGGCAGGGGAGAGTGGCTACACCTTC. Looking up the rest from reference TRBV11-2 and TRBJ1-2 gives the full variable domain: EAGVAQSPRYKIIEKRQSVAFWCNPISGHATLYWYQQILGQGPKLLIQFQNNGVVDDSQLPKDRFSAERLKGVDSTLKIQPAKLEDSAVYLCASSLTAGESGYTFGSGTRLTVV.

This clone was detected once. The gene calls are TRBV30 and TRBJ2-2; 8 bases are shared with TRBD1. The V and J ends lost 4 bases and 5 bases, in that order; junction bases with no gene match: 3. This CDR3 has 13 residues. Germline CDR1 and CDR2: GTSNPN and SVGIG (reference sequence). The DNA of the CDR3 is TGTGCCTGGAATACAGGGGGAACCGGGGAGCTGTTTTTT. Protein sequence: CAWNTGGTGELFF. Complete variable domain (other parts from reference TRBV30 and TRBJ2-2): SQTIHQWPATLVQPVGSPLSLECTVEGTSNPNLYWYRQAAGRGLQLLFYSVGIGQISSEVPQNLSASRPQDRQFILSSKKLLLSDSGFYLCAWNTGGTGELFFGEGSRLTVL.

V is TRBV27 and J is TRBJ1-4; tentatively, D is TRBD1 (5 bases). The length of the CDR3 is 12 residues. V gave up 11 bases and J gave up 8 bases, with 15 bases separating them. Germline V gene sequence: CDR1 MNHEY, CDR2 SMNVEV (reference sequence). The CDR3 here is CASRGIGEKLFF. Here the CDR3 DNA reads TGTGCCTCCCGGGGGATAGGGGAAAAACTGTTTTTT.

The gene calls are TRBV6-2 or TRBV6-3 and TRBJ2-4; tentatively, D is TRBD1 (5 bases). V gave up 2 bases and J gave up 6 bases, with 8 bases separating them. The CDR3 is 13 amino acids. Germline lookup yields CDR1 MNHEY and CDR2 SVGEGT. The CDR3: CASSYTGPNIQYF. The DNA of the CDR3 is TGTGCCAGCAGTTACACAGGACCAAACATTCAGTACTTC.

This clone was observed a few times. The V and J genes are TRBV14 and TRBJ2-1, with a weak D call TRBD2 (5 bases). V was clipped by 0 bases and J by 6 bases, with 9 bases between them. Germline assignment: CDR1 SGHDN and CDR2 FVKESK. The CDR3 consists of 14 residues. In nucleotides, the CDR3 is TGTGCCAGCAGCCAAGATTTAGCGATCAATGAGCAGTTCTTC. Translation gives CASSQDLAINEQFF.

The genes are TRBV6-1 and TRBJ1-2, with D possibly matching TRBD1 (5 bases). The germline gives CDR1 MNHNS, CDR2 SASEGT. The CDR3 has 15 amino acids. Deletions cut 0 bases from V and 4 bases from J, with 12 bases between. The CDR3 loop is CASSEALGRGYGYTF. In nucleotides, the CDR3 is TGTGCCAGCAGTGAAGCGTTGGGGCGGGGCTATGGCTACACCTTC.

CDR3: CASQDPPGTNEKLFF. The CDR3 coding sequence is TGTGCCAGCCAAGACCCTCCCGGGACTAATGAAAAACTGTTTTTT. The rearrangement uses TRBV19 and TRBJ1-4; D ambiguous. The germline CDR1 and CDR2 sequences are LNHDA and SQIVND (reference sequence). The CDR3 totals 15 residues. V was trimmed by 9 bases and J by 2 bases, leaving 16 bases between them. Together with reference TRBV19 and TRBJ1-4, the CDR3 gives the full variable domain: DGGITQSPKYLFRKEGQNVTLSCEQNLNHDAMYWYRQDPGQGLRLIYYSQIVNDFQKGDIAEGYSVSREKKESFPLTVTSAQKNPTAFYLCASQDPPGTNEKLFFGSGTQLSVL.

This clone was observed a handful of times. CDR3 sequence (DNA): TGCGCCAGCAGCTTGGGTTCGTTTAGCCTGGAGACCCAGTACTTC. It is translated as CASSLGSFSLETQYF. This chain connects TRBV5-1 to TRBJ2-5, with unresolved D. With 0 bases removed from V and 5 bases from J, the gap between germline ends came to 14 bases. The CDR3 is 15 amino acids. Germline V gives CDR1 SGHRS, CDR2 YFSETQ.

CDR3 nucleotides: TGCAGCGTGGGACTAGCGGGAGGCTACGAGCAGTACTTC. Residues: CSVGLAGGYEQYF. V and J are TRBV29-1 and TRBJ2-7, with TRBD2 identical over 15 bases. Germline-derived CDR1 and CDR2 are SQVTM and ANQGSEA. The CDR3 is 13 residues long. Unmatched junction bases numbered 0, after V lost 6 bases and J lost 3 bases.

DNA for the CDR3: TGTGCCAGCAGTCTCCTACCTCGCGGGGGAGGGCCGGAAAATGAGCAGTTCTTC. Translation: CASSLLPRGGGPENEQFF. The genes are TRBV6-2 or TRBV6-3 and TRBJ2-1; TRBD2 matches 7 bases. Unmatched junction bases numbered 20, after V lost 5 bases and J lost 7 bases. The CDR3 loop spans 18 amino acids. Germline CDR1 MNHEY, CDR2 SVGEGT.

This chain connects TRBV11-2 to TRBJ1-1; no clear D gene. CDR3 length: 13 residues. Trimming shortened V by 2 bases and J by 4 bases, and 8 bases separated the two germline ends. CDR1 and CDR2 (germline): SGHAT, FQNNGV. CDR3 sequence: CASSLNRLTEAFF. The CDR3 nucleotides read TGTGCCAGCAGCTTAAACCGACTCACTGAAGCTTTCTTT. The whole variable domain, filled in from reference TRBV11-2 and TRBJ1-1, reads EAGVAQSPRYKIIEKRQSVAFWCNPISGHATLYWYQQILGQGPKLLIQFQNNGVVDDSQLPKDRFSAERLKGVDSTLKIQPAKLEDSAVYLCASSLNRLTEAFFGQGTRLTVV.

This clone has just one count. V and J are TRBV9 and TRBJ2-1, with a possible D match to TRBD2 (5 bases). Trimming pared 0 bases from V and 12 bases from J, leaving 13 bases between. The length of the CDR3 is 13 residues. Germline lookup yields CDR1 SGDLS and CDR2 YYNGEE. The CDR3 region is CASSVVTSGGQFF. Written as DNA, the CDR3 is TGTGCCAGCAGCGTAGTGACAAGCGGCGGGCAGTTCTTC.

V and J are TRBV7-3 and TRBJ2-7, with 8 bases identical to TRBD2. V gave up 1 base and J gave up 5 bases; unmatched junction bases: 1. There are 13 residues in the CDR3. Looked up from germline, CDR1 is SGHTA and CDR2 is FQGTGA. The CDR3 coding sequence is TGTGCCAGCAGCTTAAACGGGAGGGACGAGCAGTACTTC. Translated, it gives CASSLNGRDEQYF.

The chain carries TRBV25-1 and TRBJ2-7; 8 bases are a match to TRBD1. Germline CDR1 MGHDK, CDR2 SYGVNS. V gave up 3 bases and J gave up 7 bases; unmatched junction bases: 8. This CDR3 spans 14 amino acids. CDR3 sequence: CASSDPGQGDEQYF. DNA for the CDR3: TGTGCCAGCAGTGATCCAGGACAGGGCGATGAGCAGTACTTC.

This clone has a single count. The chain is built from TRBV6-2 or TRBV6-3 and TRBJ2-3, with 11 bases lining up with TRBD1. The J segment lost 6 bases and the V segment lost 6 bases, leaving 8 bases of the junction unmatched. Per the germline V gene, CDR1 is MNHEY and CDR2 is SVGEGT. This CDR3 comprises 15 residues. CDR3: CASSLDRGLEDTQYF. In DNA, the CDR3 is TGTGCCAGCAGCCTGGACAGGGGGCTGGAGGATACGCAGTATTTT.

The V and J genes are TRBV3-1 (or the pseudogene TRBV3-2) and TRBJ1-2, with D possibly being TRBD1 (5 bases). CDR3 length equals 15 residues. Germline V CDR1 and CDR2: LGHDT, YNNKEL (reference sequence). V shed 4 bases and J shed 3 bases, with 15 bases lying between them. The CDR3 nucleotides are TGTGCCAGCAGCCTGGGGGGGTTGACGGACTATGGCTACACCTTC. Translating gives CASSLGGLTDYGYTF.

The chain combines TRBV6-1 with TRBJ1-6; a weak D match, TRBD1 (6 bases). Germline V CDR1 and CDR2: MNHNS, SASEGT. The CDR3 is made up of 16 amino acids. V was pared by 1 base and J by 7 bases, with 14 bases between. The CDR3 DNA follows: TGTGCCAGCAGTGAAGACACAGGGAGTGGAAATTCACCCCTCCACTTT. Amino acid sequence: CASSEDTGSGNSPLHF.

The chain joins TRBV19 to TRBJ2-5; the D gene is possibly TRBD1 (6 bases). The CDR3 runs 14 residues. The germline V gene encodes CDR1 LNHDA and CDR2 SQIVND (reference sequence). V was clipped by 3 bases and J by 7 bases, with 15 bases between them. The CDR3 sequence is CASSIAGRGVTQYF. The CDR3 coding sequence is TGTGCCAGTAGTATCGCCGGCAGGGGTGTGACCCAGTACTTC.

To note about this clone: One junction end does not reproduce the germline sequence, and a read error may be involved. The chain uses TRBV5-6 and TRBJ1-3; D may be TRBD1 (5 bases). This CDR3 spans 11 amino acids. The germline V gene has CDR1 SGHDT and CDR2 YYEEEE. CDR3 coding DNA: TGTGCCAGCAGCTTGGGTAGGGACTTCATTTTT. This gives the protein CASSLGRDFIF.

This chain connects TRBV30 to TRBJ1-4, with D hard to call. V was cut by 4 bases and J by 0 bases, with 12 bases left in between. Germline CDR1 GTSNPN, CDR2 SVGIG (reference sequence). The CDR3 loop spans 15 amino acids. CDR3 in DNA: TGTGCCTGGACGTGGCCGATCTCAACTAATGAAAAACTGTTTTTT. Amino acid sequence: CAWTWPISTNEKLFF.

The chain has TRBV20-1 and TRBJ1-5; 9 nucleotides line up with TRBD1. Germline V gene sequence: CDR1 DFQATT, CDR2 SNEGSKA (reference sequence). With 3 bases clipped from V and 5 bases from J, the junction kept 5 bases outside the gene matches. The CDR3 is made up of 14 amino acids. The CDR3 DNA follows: TGCAGTGCTAGTCTACAGGGGGCGGATCAGCCCCAGCATTTT. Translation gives CSASLQGADQPQHF.

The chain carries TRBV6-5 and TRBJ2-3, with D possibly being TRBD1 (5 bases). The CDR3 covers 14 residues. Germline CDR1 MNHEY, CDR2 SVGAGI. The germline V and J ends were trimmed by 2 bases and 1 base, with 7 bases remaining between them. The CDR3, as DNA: TGTGCCAGCAGTTACGTAGGGGGCACAGATACGCAGTATTTT. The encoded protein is CASSYVGGTDTQYF.

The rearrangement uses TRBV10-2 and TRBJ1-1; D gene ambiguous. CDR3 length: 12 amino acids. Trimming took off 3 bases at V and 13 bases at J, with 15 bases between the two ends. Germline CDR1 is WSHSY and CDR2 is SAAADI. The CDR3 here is CASSEPGGGGFF. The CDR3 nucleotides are TGCGCCAGCAGTGAACCGGGAGGAGGAGGTTTCTTT.

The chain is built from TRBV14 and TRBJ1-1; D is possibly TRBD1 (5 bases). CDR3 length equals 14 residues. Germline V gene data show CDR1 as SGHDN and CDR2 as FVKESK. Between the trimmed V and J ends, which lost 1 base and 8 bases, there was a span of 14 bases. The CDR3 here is CASSQGVVGPEAFF. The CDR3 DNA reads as TGTGCCAGCAGCCAAGGGGTGGTGGGGCCCGAAGCTTTCTTT.

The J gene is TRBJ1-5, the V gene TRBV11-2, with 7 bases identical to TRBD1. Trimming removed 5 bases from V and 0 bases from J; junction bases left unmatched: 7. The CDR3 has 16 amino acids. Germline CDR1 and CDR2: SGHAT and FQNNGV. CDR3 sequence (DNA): TGTGCCAGCAGCCCGGCAACAGGGGTTAGCAATCAGCCCCAGCATTTT. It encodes CASSPATGVSNQPQHF.

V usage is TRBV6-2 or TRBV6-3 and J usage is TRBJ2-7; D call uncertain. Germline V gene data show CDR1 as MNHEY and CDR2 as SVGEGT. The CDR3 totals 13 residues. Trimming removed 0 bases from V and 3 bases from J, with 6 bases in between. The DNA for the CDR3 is TGTGCCAGCAGTTACTCGCACAGCTACGAGCAGTACTTC. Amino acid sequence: CASSYSHSYEQYF.

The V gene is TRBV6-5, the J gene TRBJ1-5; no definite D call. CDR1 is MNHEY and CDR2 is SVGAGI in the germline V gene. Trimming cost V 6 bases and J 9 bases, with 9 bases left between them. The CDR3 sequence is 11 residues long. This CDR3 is CASSEPWPQHF. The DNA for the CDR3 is TGTGCCAGCAGCGAGCCATGGCCCCAGCATTTT.

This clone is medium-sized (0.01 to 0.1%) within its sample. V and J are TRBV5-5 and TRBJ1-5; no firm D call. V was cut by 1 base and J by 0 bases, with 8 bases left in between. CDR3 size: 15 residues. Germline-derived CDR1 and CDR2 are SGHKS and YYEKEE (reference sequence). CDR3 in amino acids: CASSLSGDSNQPQHF. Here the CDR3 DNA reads TGTGCCAGCAGCTTGAGCGGGGATAGCAATCAGCCCCAGCATTTT. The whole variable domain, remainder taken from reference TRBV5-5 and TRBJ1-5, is DAGVTQSPTHLIKTRGQQVTLRCSPISGHKSVSWYQQVLGQGPQFIFQYYEKEERGRGNFPDRFSARQFPNYSSELNVNALLLGDSALYLCASSLSGDSNQPQHFGDGTRLSIL.

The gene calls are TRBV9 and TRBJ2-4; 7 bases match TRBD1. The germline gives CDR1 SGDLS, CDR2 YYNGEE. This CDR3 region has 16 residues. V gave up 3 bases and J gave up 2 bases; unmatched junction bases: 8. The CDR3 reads CASSADGQVSKNIQYF. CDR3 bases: TGTGCCAGCAGCGCAGACGGACAGGTCTCCAAAAACATTCAGTACTTC.

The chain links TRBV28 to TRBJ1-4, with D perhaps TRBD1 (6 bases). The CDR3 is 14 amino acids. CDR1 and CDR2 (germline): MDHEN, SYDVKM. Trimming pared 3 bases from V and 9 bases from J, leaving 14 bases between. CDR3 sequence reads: CASSFRGGTQKLFF. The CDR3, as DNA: TGTGCCAGCAGTTTCAGAGGGGGAACCCAAAAACTGTTTTTT.